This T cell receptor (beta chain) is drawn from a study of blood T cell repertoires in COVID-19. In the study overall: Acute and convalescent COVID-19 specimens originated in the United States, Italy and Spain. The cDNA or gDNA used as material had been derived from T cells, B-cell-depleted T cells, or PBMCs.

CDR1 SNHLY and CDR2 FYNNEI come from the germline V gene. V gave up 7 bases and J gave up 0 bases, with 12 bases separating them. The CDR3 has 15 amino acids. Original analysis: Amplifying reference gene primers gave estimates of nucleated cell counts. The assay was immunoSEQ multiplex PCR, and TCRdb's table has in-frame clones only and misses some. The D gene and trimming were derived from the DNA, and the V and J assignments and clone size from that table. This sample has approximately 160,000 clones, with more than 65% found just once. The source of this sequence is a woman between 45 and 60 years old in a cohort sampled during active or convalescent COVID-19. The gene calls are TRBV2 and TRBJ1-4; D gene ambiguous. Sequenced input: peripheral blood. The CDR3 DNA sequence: TGTGCCAGCAAACCCGACATCACAACTAATGAAAAACTGTTTTTT. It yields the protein CASKPDITTNEKLFF.